The subject of this entry is one T cell receptor (beta chain). Its antigen is as yet unknown. Profiled with immunoSEQ multiplex PCR; TCRdb holds only in-frame clones, not every one. The table includes tens of thousands of clones, around 80% detected once. This sample stems from a study of chemoradiotherapy in HPV16-positive cancers. The study's findings and limits: The functional HPV-specific definition rests on just a couple of HPV16-positive patients. Candidate HPV-specific clones and E7-related TCR motifs grew in tumor during treatment.

The material sequenced was blood, taken from a patient who underwent chemoradiotherapy. This receptor was identified in a human donor with HPV-associated anogenital cancer.

CDR3 DNA: TGCAGTGCCAATGACTACAATGAGCAGTTCTTC. Its translation is CSANDYNEQFF. The rearrangement uses TRBV20-1 and TRBJ2-1; no firm D call. V shed 6 bases and J shed 3 bases, with 6 bases lying between them. CDR3 length: 11 amino acids. Germline CDR1 and CDR2: DFQATT and SNEGSKA (reference sequence).